One sample yielded the 8 T cell receptor beta chains listed below, sequenced in a study of beta chain features in type 1 diabetes. Expressed TCRB transcripts got sequenced, as all isolated RNA was reverse transcribed. Sequencing was performed with immunoSEQ multiplex PCR; in TCRdb, only in-frame clones are kept and a portion is missing. The sample holds 200,000 to 250,000 clones; 9.6% are singletons and the top ten take approximately 0.03%. What was sequenced was naive CD4+ T cells from blood. The receptors were gathered from a woman aged 18-29 years in good health.

The rearrangement joins TRBV9 to TRBJ2-1; D is unclear. The CDR3 runs 11 residues. V shed 0 bases and J shed 8 bases, with 3 bases lying between them. Germline values: CDR1 SGDLS, CDR2 YYNGEE. As DNA, the CDR3 is TGTGCCAGCAGCGTAGCTCATGAGCAGTTCTTC. This sequence encodes CASSVAHEQFF.

The rearrangement uses TRBV6-1 and TRBJ2-5; tentative D call: TRBD2 (6 bases). The CDR3 is made up of 13 amino acids. Germline CDR1 reads MNHNS; CDR2 reads SASEGT. V gave up 3 bases and J gave up 5 bases, with 10 bases separating them. For the CDR3, the DNA is TGTGCCAGCAGTGACTCCGGGGGTGAGACCCAGTACTTC. Translated: CASSDSGGETQYF.

This chain connects TRBV5-1 to TRBJ2-1, with 9 bases identical to TRBD2. Germline values: CDR1 SGHRS, CDR2 YFSETQ. V lost 4 bases and J lost 8; bases outside the gene matches: 16. There are 17 residues in the CDR3. The CDR3: CASSVELRLAGRYEQFF. CDR3 in DNA: TGCGCCAGCAGCGTGGAACTGAGGCTAGCGGGGAGGTATGAGCAGTTCTTC. Full variable domain (missing parts from reference TRBV5-1 and TRBJ2-1): KAGVTQTPRYLIKTRGQQVTLSCSPISGHRSVSWYQQTPGQGLQFLFEYFSETQRNKGNFPGRFSGRQFSNSRSEMNVSTLELGDSALYLCASSVELRLAGRYEQFFGPGTRLTVL.

This clone was counted only a few times. The chain combines TRBV7-2 with TRBJ2-7; D not resolved. The CDR3 covers 14 residues. The V and J ends lost 1 base and 3 bases respectively, with 10 bases between them. Germline values: CDR1 SGHTA, CDR2 FQGNSA. For the CDR3, the DNA is TGTGCCAGCAGCTTAGTACCTGGGCACTACGAGCAGTACTTC. Amino acids: CASSLVPGHYEQYF.

The chain links TRBV6-1 to TRBJ2-1, with TRBD2 matching over 11 bases. Germline CDR1 and CDR2: MNHNS and SASEGT. The CDR3 sequence is 19 residues long. Trimming at V came to 2 bases and at J to 0 bases, leaving 9 bases not matched to a gene. This chain's CDR3 is CASSEFASGRSLSYNEQFF. Here the CDR3 DNA reads TGTGCCAGCAGTGAATTCGCTAGCGGGAGGTCGCTCTCCTACAATGAGCAGTTCTTC.

The rearrangement links TRBV9 to TRBJ2-2; 7 bases align to TRBD1. The CDR3 is 17 amino acids. Germline V gives CDR1 SGDLS, CDR2 YYNGEE. V gave up 3 bases and J gave up 3 bases; unmatched junction bases: 11. The CDR3 region has the DNA TGTGCCAGCAGCGCACGCAGGACAGGCTGGGACACCGGGGAGCTGTTTTTT. Its protein is CASSARRTGWDTGELFF.

This clone was detected a few times. CDR3 in DNA: TGTGCCTGGAGTGTACAGGTCGTAATCACAGATACGCAGTATTTT. It translates to CAWSVQVVITDTQYF. The rearrangement uses TRBV30 and TRBJ2-3; D may be TRBD1 (5 bases). The CDR3 consists of 15 residues. Deletions cut 0 bases from V and 2 bases from J, with 12 bases between. Germline values: CDR1 GTSNPN, CDR2 SVGIG (reference sequence).

This clone was detected a few times. The V and J genes are TRBV5-1 and TRBJ2-1; 7 nucleotides match TRBD1. Germline trimming cut 3 bases from V and 5 bases from J; bases unmatched to any gene: 5. The CDR3 totals 14 residues. The germline CDR1 and CDR2 sequences are SGHRS and YFSETQ. This CDR3 reads CASSWTGSDNEQFF. For the CDR3, the DNA is TGCGCCAGCAGCTGGACAGGCTCTGACAATGAGCAGTTCTTC.